This is a list of T cell receptor beta chains from one sample in a study of blood T cell repertoires in COVID-19. Clones were read by immunoSEQ multiplex PCR, and TCRdb kept only the in-frame ones, dropping some. Of almost 90,000 clones in the sample, approximately 88% were seen once. Sequenced: peripheral blood. The source is an elderly man with acute or convalescent COVID-19. Both conserved end residues are part of each CDR3. A D gene is named only where the DNA matches it firmly. Expanded clones get a size class; other rows say once, few or many, or leave the size out.

v_call: TRBV9; j_call: TRBJ2-1; d_call: .; clone_size: .; cdr3_aa: CASSSSGSSYNEQFF; cdr3_nt: TGTGCCAGCAGCTCCAGTGGGAGCTCCTACAATGAGCAGTTCTTC
v_call: TRBV18; j_call: TRBJ1-1; d_call: .; clone_size: .; cdr3_aa: CASSPQVMNTEAFF; cdr3_nt: TGTGCCAGCTCACCTCAGGTCATGAACACTGAAGCTTTCTTT
v_call: TRBV3-1/TRBV3-2; j_call: TRBJ1-5; d_call: .; clone_size: .; cdr3_aa: CASRDVGGGQPQHF; cdr3_nt: TGTGCCAGCAGGGACGTGGGGGGGGGTCAGCCCCAGCATTTT
v_call: TRBV6-6; j_call: TRBJ1-5; d_call: .; clone_size: .; cdr3_aa: CASSYSGGTQPQHF; cdr3_nt: TGTGCCAGCAGTTACTCAGGAGGAACTCAGCCCCAGCATTTT
v_call: TRBV6-5; j_call: TRBJ1-3; d_call: .; clone_size: .; cdr3_aa: CASTLSAFDTIYF; cdr3_nt: TGTGCCAGCACCCTCAGTGCCTTTGACACCATATATTTT
v_call: TRBV10-3; j_call: TRBJ2-3; d_call: TRBD1; clone_size: .; cdr3_aa: CAISRQGVGDTQYF; cdr3_nt: TGTGCCATCAGTCGACAGGGTGTAGGAGATACGCAGTATTTT
v_call: TRBV7-9; j_call: TRBJ1-1; d_call: TRBD1; clone_size: few; cdr3_aa: CASSTGGSEAFF; cdr3_nt: TGTGCCAGCAGCACAGGGGGCTCTGAAGCTTTCTTT
v_call: TRBV6-5; j_call: TRBJ1-5; d_call: .; clone_size: .; cdr3_aa: CASSYATRSGPQHF; cdr3_nt: TGTGCCAGCAGTTACGCAACACGCTCGGGGCCCCAGCATTTT
v_call: TRBV24-1; j_call: TRBJ1-6; d_call: TRBD1; clone_size: .; cdr3_aa: CATSGTGAYNSPLHF; cdr3_nt: TGTGCCACCAGCGGGACAGGGGCTTATAATTCACCCCTCCACTTT
v_call: TRBV7-2; j_call: TRBJ1-4; d_call: .; clone_size: .; cdr3_aa: CASSLIGGRFEKLFF; cdr3_nt: TGTGCCAGCAGCTTAATCGGGGGAAGGTTCGAAAAACTGTTTTTT
v_call: TRBV18; j_call: TRBJ1-6; d_call: .; clone_size: .; cdr3_aa: CASSESSYNSPLHF; cdr3_nt: TGTGCCAGCTCAGAGAGCTCCTATAATTCACCCCTCCACTTT
v_call: TRBV12-3/TRBV12-4; j_call: TRBJ1-2; d_call: .; clone_size: .; cdr3_aa: CASIYGSGYGYTF; cdr3_nt: TGTGCCAGCATATACGGTTCTGGCTATGGCTACACCTTC
v_call: TRBV4-1; j_call: TRBJ1-5; d_call: .; clone_size: .; cdr3_aa: CASSQDRVGRNQPQHF; cdr3_nt: TGCGCCAGCAGCCAAGACAGGGTTGGGAGGAATCAGCCCCAGCATTTT
v_call: TRBV3-1/TRBV3-2; j_call: TRBJ1-1; d_call: .; clone_size: .; cdr3_aa: CASSPGNTEAFF; cdr3_nt: TGTGCCAGCAGCCCGGGGAACACTGAAGCTTTCTTT
v_call: TRBV6-1; j_call: TRBJ2-7; d_call: TRBD2; clone_size: .; cdr3_aa: CASSAKPSGSVYEQYF; cdr3_nt: TGTGCCAGCAGTGCTAAACCTAGCGGGAGCGTCTACGAGCAGTACTTC
v_call: TRBV19; j_call: TRBJ1-1; d_call: TRBD1; clone_size: .; cdr3_aa: CASRATGGMNTEAFF; cdr3_nt: TGTGCCAGTAGAGCGACAGGGGGCATGAACACTGAAGCTTTCTTT
v_call: TRBV4-2; j_call: TRBJ2-7; d_call: .; clone_size: once; cdr3_aa: CASSQPPGGGDEQYF; cdr3_nt: TGTGCCAGCAGCCAACCGCCGGGGGGCGGCGACGAGCAGTACTTC
v_call: TRBV19; j_call: TRBJ1-6; d_call: TRBD1; clone_size: once; cdr3_aa: CASSPDRGGNSPLHF; cdr3_nt: TGTGCCAGTAGTCCAGACAGGGGCGGCAATTCACCCCTCCACTTT
v_call: TRBV12-3/TRBV12-4; j_call: TRBJ2-3; d_call: TRBD2; clone_size: .; cdr3_aa: CATDGGEGDTQYF; cdr3_nt: TGTGCCACCGACGGGGGGGAGGGGGATACGCAGTATTTT
v_call: TRBV30; j_call: TRBJ2-7; d_call: TRBD1; clone_size: once; cdr3_aa: CAWSVDRAYEQYF; cdr3_nt: TGTGCCTGGAGTGTAGACAGGGCCTACGAGCAGTACTTC
v_call: TRBV5-4; j_call: TRBJ2-7; d_call: TRBD2; clone_size: .; cdr3_aa: CASSSPGLEGYEQYF; cdr3_nt: TGTGCCAGCAGCTCTCCGGGACTAGAGGGCTACGAGCAGTACTTC
v_call: TRBV6-5; j_call: TRBJ2-7; d_call: TRBD1; clone_size: .; cdr3_aa: CASSYSRGQGYEQYF; cdr3_nt: TGTGCCAGCAGTTACTCGAGGGGGCAAGGCTACGAGCAGTACTTC
v_call: TRBV2; j_call: TRBJ2-2; d_call: .; clone_size: .; cdr3_aa: CASSLRGGGLIANTGELFF; cdr3_nt: TGTGCCAGCAGTTTGAGAGGCGGGGGCCTTATTGCGAACACCGGGGAGCTGTTTTTT
v_call: TRBV4-3; j_call: TRBJ2-7; d_call: TRBD2; clone_size: .; cdr3_aa: CASSQRLALPYEQYF; cdr3_nt: TGCGCCAGCAGCCAGAGACTAGCTCTCCCCTACGAGCAGTACTTC
v_call: TRBV7-2; j_call: TRBJ1-4; d_call: TRBD1; clone_size: .; cdr3_aa: CASSPDRVVREKLFF; cdr3_nt: TGTGCCAGCAGCCCTGACAGGGTAGTTCGTGAAAAACTGTTTTTT
v_call: TRBV27; j_call: TRBJ2-1; d_call: TRBD1; clone_size: .; cdr3_aa: CASRMTGDNEQFF; cdr3_nt: TGTGCCAGCAGGATGACAGGGGACAATGAGCAGTTCTTC